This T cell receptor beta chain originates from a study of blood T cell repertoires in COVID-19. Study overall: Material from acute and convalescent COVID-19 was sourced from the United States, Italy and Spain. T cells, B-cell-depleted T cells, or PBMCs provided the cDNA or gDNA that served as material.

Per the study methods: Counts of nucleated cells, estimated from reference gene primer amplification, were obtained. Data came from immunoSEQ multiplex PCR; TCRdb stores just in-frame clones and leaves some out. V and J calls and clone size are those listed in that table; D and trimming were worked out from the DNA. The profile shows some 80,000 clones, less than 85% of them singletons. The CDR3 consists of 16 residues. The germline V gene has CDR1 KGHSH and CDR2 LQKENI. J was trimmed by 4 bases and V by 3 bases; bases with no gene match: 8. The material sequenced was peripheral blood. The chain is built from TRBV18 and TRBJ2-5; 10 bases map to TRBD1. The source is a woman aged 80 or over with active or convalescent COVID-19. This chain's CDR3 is CASSPWTGGVVETQYF. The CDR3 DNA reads TGTGCCAGCTCACCCTGGACAGGGGGAGTGGTAGAGACCCAGTACTTC.